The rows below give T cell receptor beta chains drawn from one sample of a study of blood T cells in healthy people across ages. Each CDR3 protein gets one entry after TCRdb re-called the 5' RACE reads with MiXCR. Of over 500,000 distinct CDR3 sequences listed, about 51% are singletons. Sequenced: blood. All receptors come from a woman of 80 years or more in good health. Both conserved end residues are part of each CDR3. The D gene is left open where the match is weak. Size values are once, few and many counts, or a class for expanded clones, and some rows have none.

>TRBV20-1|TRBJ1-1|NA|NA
TGCAGTGCTAGTGTGCCAGGGGTTACTGAAGCTTTCTTT
CSASVPGVTEAFF
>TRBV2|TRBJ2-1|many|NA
TGTGCCAGCAGTGAGCTAGCGTCCTACAATGAGCAGTTCTTC
CASSELASYNEQFF
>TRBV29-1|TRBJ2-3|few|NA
TGCAACGTGGCCGGGCCCCTGGGAACAGATACGCAGTATTTT
CNVAGPLGTDTQYF
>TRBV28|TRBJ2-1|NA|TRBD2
TGTGCCAGCAATTTATGGACGGGGGGAGTATACAATGAGCAGTTCTTC
CASNLWTGGVYNEQFF
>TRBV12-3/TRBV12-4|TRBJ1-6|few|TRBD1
TGTGCCAGCAGTTTGCAGGGGGGTTCACCCCTCCACTTT
CASSLQGGSPLHF
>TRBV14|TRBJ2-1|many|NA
TGTGCCAGCAGCCAACAACCGGGACTGGGGAATGAGCAGTTCTTC
CASSQQPGLGNEQFF
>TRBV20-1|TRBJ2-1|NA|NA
TGCAGTTCGAAGGGGGGACCGACTAGCAATGAGCAGTTCTTC
CSSKGGPTSNEQFF
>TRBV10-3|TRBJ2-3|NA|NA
TGTGCCATCAGTGAGTCGGTAGATACGCAGTATTTT
CAISESVDTQYF
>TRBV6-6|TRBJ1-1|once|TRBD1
TGTGCCAGCAGTCCTCCGGGACAGGGGCACGCTGAAGCTTTCTTT
CASSPPGQGHAEAFF
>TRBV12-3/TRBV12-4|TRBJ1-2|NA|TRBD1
TGTGCCGGCAGTCCCGGACAGGGGTTACTCTATGGCTACACCTTC
CAGSPGQGLLYGYTF
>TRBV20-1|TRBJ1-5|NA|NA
TGCAGTGCTGCTCGTACGGGGGTCAATCAGCCCCAGCATTTT
CSAARTGVNQPQHF
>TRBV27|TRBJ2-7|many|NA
TGTGCCAGCAGCTTGGGGGGTTTGGCGGGAAAGCAGTACTTC
CASSLGGLAGKQYF
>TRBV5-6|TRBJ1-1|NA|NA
TGTGCCAGCAGCTTTGGGTCAACTGAAGCTTTCTTT
CASSFGSTEAFF
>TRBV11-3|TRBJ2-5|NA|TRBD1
TGTGCCTCCGACAGGGGAGGCCAAGAGACCCAGTACTTC
CASDRGGQETQYF
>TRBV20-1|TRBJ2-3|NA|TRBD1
TGCAGTGCTAGAGATTTCCAGGGGGCCTCCACAGATACGCAGTATTTT
CSARDFQGASTDTQYF
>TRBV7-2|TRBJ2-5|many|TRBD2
TGTGCCAGCAGCCCCGGGACTAGCGGGAGACTTGAGACCCAGTACTTC
CASSPGTSGRLETQYF
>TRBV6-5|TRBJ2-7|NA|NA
TGTGCCAGCAGTTACTCGCCCCGCGGGTCCTACGAGCAGTACTTC
CASSYSPRGSYEQYF
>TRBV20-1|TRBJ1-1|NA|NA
TGCAGTGCTAGAGATCCGGGGGTTGGAAACACTGAAGCTTTCTTT
CSARDPGVGNTEAFF
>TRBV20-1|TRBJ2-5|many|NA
TGCAGCGCGGGACAGCAAGAGACCCAGTACTTC
CSAGQQETQYF
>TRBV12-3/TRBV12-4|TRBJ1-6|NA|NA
TGTGCCAGCAGTTTGGGCTCAGGTTTGGGACCAATTTCACCCCTCCACTTT
CASSLGSGLGPISPLHF
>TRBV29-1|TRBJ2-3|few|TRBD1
TGCAGCGCCTCACTGAACAGGGGAGCAGATACGCAGTATTTT
CSASLNRGADTQYF
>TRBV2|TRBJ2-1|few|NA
TGTGCCAGCAGCGAAACCCAGGCTAGGAATGAGCAGTTCTTC
CASSETQARNEQFF
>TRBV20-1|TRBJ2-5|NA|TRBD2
TGCAGTGCTAGAAGAGGCAGCGGGAAGGATGAGCAGTACTTC
CSARRGSGKDEQYF
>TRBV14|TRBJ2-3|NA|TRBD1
TGTGCCAGCAGCCAAGATATCGGCGGACAGGGCCGCACAGATACGCAGTATTTT
CASSQDIGGQGRTDTQYF
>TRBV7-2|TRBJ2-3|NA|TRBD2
TGTGCCAGCAGCTTAGGGACTAGCGGGAGGAGCACAGATACGCAGTATTTT
CASSLGTSGRSTDTQYF
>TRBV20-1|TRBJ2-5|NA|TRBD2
TGCAGTGCCTCACCGACTAGCGTGGGTGGGTGGCAGTACTTC
CSASPTSVGGWQYF
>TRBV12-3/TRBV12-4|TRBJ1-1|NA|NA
TGTGCCAGCAGTGTGTGGGAAAGCACTGAAGCTTTCTTT
CASSVWESTEAFF
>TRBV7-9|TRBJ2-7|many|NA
TGTGCCAGCAGCCGCCTAGAGTACGAGCAGTACTTC
CASSRLEYEQYF